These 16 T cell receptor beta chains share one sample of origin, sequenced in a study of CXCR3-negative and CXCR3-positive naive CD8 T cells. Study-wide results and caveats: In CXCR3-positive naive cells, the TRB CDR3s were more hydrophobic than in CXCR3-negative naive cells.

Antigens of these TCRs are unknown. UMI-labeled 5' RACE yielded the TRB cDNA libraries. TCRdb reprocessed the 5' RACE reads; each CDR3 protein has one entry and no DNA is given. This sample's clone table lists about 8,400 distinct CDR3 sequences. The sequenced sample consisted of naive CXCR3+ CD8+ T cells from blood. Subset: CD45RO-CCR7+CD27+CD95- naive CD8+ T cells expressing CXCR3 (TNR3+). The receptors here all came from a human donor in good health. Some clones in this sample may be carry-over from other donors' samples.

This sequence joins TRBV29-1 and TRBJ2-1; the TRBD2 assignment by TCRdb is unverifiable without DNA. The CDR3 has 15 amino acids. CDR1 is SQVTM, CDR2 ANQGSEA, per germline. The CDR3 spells CSAGGTSGRVGEQFF.

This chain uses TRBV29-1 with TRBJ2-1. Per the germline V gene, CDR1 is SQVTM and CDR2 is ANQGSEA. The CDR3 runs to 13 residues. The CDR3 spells CSVESGNYNEQFF.

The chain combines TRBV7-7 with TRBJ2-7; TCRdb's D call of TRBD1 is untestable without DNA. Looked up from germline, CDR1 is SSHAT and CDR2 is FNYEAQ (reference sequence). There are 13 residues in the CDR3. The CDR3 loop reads CASSLGSAGEQYF.

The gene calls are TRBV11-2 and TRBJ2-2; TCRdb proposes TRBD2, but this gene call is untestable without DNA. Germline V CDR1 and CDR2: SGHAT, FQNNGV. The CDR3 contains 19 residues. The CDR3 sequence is CASSSGLAGRVSGTGELFF.

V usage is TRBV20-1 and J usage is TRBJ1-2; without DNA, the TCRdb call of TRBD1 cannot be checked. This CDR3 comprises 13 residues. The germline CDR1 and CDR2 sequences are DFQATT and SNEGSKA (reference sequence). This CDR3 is CSASHPGDYGYTF.

CDR3 protein: CSVLTGSSYEQYF. The V gene is TRBV29-1, the J gene TRBJ2-7. This CDR3 region has 13 residues. CDR1 SQVTM and CDR2 ANQGSEA come from the germline V gene.

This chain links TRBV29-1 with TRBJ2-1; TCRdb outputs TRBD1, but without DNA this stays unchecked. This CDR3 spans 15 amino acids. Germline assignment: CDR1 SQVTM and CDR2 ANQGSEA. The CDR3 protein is CSVEFGDRGNNEQFF.

This CDR3 is CASSSTGGDNEQFF. This rearrangement joins TRBV7-3 to TRBJ2-1; the TCRdb call, TRBD2, lacks DNA for checking. Germline CDR1 SGHTA, CDR2 FQGTGA. CDR3 length: 14 residues.

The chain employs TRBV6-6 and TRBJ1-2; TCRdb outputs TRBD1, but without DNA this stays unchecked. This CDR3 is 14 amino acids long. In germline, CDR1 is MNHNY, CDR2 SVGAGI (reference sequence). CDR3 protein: CASSYGTGLSGYTF.

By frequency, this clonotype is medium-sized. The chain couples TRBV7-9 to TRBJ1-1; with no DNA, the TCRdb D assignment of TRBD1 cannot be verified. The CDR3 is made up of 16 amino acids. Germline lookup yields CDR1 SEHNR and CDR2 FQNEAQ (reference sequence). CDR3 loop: CASSSGQLLGNTEAFF.

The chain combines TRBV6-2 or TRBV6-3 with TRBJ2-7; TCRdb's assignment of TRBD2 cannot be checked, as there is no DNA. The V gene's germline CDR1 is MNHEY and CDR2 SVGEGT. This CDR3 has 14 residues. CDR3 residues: CASTTSGGFNEQYF.

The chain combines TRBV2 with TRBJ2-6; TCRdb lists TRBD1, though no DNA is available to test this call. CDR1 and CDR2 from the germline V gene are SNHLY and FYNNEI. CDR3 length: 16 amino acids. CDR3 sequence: CASRGDRASGANVLTF.

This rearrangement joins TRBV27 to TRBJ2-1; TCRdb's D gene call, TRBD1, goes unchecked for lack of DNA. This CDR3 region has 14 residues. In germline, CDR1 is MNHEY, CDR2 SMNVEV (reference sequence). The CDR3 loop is CASSLYRGHNEQFF.

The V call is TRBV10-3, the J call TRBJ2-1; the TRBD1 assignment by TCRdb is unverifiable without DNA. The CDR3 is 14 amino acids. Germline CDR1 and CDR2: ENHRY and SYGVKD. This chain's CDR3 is CAISEYGGNNEQFF.

CDR3: CASSSDRVDEQYF. The chain links TRBV5-1 to TRBJ2-7. This CDR3 is built from 13 residues. The germline V gene encodes CDR1 SGHRS and CDR2 YFSETQ.

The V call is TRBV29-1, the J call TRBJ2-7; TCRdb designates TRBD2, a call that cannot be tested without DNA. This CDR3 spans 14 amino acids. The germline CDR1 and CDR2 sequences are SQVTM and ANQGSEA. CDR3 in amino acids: CSVDASGETYEQYF.